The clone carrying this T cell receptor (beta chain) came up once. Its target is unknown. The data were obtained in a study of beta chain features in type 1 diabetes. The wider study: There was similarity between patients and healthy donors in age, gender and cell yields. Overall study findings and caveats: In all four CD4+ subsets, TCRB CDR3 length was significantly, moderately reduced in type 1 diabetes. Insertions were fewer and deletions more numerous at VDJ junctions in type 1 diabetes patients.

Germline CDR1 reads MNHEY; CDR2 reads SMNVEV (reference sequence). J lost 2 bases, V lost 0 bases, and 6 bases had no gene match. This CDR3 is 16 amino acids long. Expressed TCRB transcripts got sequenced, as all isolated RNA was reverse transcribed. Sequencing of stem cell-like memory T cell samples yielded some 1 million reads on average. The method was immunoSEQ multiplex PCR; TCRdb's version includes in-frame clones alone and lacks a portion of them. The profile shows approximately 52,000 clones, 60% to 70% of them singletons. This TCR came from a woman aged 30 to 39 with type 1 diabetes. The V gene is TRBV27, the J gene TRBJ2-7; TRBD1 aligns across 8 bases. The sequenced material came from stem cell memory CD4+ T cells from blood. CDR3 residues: CASSLSSRGLTYEQYF. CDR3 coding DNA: TGTGCCAGCAGTTTATCGAGCAGGGGGCTCACCTACGAGCAGTACTTC.